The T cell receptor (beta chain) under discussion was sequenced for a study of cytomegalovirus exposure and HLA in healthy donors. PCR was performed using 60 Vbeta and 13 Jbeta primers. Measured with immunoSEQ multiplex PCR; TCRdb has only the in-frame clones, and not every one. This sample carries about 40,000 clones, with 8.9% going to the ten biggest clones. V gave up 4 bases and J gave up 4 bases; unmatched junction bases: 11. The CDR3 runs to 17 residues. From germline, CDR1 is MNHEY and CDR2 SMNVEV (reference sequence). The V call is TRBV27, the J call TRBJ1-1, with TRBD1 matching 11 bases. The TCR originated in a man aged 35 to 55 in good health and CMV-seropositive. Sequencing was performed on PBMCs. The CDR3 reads CASSYTPDRGRATEAFF. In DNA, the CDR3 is TGTGCCAGCAGTTACACCCCGGACAGGGGGCGGGCCACTGAAGCTTTCTTT.